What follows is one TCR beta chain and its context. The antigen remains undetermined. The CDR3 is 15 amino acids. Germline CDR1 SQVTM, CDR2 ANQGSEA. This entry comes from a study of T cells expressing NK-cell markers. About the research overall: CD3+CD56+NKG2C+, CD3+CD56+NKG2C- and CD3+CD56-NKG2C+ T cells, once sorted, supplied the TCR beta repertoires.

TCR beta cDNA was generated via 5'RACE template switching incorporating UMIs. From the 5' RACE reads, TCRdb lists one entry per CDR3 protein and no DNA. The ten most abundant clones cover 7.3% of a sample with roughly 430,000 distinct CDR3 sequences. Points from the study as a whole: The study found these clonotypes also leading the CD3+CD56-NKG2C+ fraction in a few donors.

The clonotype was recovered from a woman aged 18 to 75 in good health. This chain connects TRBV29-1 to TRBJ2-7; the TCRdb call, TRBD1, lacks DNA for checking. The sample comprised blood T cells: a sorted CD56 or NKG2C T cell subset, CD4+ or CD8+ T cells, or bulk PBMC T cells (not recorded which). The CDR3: CSVESRETGTYEQYF.